This T cell receptor beta chain was captured by sequencing in a study of blood T cells in healthy people across ages. With V trimmed by 0 bases and J by 7 bases, 8 bases remained unmatched. The CDR3 covers 17 residues. Per germline, CDR1 SGHRS and CDR2 YFSETQ. PCR was performed a second time for about 6 to 12 cycles using a sample-barcoded 5' primer and a J-beta primer mix. Every molecule of cDNA carried a tag from a template-switch adaptor with 12 random nucleotides. TCRdb analysed the 5' RACE reads with MiXCR anew, one entry per CDR3 protein. This sample has roughly 640,000 distinct CDR3 sequences, with approximately 30% found just once. Points on this clonotype: The antigen is not known.

Study-wide points: Strong correlation was found linking TCR beta diversity to naive T cell percentage. Across the age range, TCR beta diversity per million T cells fell in a roughly linear way.

This sequence was found in a woman aged 80 or older in good health. Sequenced input: blood. The rearrangement uses TRBV5-1 and TRBJ2-1; 12 bases line up with TRBD1. CDR3 bases: TGCGCCAGCAGCTTGGCGCCGGGACAGGGGGCTAGGAATGAGCAGTTCTTC. Encoded protein: CASSLAPGQGARNEQFF. Full variable domain (missing parts from reference TRBV5-1 and TRBJ2-1): KAGVTQTPRYLIKTRGQQVTLSCSPISGHRSVSWYQQTPGQGLQFLFEYFSETQRNKGNFPGRFSGRQFSNSRSEMNVSTLELGDSALYLCASSLAPGQGARNEQFFGPGTRLTVL.